The 16 T cell receptor beta chains reported below all come from one sample, sequenced in a study of spatial heterogeneity in lung cancer. TCRdb ran MiXCR on the 5' RACE reads and lists one entry per CDR3 protein. Here the sample spans 5,000 to 5,500 distinct CDR3 sequences, approximately 30% being singletons. The time point was: sample taken at primary tumor resection. Frozen PBMC, nontumor lung or tumor provided whole RNA, which was sequenced unsorted. This material consisted of PBMCs, taken at surgery. The receptors stem from a female donor with early-stage non-small cell lung cancer.

A remark on this clonotype: The library was prepared for alpha chains; this beta chain is a stray read, so its frequency means little. The chain has TRBV19 and TRBJ1-2; 10 nucleotides align to TRBD1. Germline V gives CDR1 LNHDA, CDR2 SQIVND (reference sequence). Trimming cost V 6 bases and J 5 bases; bases outside gene matches: 6. This CDR3 has 14 amino acids. As DNA, the CDR3 is TGTGCCAGTAGAGAGACAGGGGGCGCGTATGGCTACACCTTC. It codes for CASRETGGAYGYTF.

Note on this clonotype: Since it is a stray read in a library aimed at alpha chains, this beta chain has a size that is not meaningful. V and J are TRBV29-1 and TRBJ2-1, with D perhaps matching TRBD2 (6 bases). This CDR3 has 12 amino acids. V lost 4 bases and J 7 bases, leaving 11 bases between the germline ends. Germline assignment: CDR1 SQVTM and CDR2 ANQGSEA. The DNA for the CDR3 is TGCAGCGTTGGACGGGGGTGGAATGAGCAGTTCTTC. This codes for CSVGRGWNEQFF.

Only one count was recorded for this clonotype. A library made for alpha chains picked up this beta chain off target, so its size means little. This chain connects TRBV20-1 to TRBJ2-5, with 11 positions matching TRBD2. Germline lookup yields CDR1 DFQATT and CDR2 SNEGSKA (reference sequence). J lost 6 bases, V lost 5 bases, and 8 bases had no gene match. CDR3 size: 14 residues. CDR3 amino acids: CSAGKLAGAKTQYF. The CDR3 bases are TGCAGTGCTGGGAAACTAGCGGGGGCTAAGACCCAGTACTTC.

Concerning this clonotype: This beta chain turned up in a library designed for alpha chains; as an off-target read, its abundance says little. The chain combines TRBV7-2 with TRBJ2-7; no firm D call. Trimming cost V 3 bases and J 3 bases, with 3 bases left between them. CDR3 size: 11 residues. Germline CDR1 and CDR2: SGHTA and FQGNSA. The CDR3 DNA follows: TGTGCCAGCAGCTTCAACTACGAGCAGTACTTC. Its translation: CASSFNYEQYF.

This clonotype was recorded a few times. This beta chain is off target for a library built for alpha chains, so its abundance means little. The chain recombines TRBV29-1 with TRBJ2-3; either TRBD1 or TRBD2 may fit D (5 bases each). CDR3 length equals 17 residues. Germline loops: CDR1 SQVTM, CDR2 ANQGSEA. Trimming took 1 base from V and 0 from J, leaving 17 bases between them. The CDR3 sequence: CSVEVRGGLFSTDTQYF. CDR3 DNA: TGCAGCGTTGAAGTACGTGGGGGTCTGTTTAGCACAGATACGCAGTATTTT.

Note on this clonotype: This beta chain is a stray sequence in a library constructed for alpha chains; its clone size is not meaningful. This chain links TRBV14 with TRBJ2-3; TRBD2 aligns across 7 bases. From germline, CDR1 is SGHDN and CDR2 FVKESK. V dropped 7 bases and J dropped 9; count of bases not matched to a gene: 7. The CDR3 is made up of 12 amino acids. CDR3 region: CASTASGKTQYF. The CDR3 coding sequence is TGTGCCAGCACGGCTAGCGGAAAAACGCAGTATTTT.

Concerning this clonotype itself: The size of this beta chain means little, since it is a stray read in a library made for alpha chains. The chain recombines TRBV2 with TRBJ2-4; D may correspond to TRBD1 or TRBD2 (5 bases each). This CDR3 has 14 amino acids. Germline CDR1 is SNHLY and CDR2 is FYNNEI. The germline V and J ends were trimmed by 3 bases and 3 bases, with 9 bases remaining between them. As DNA, the CDR3 is TGTGCCAGCAGTGAGGGGGTGGGCAAAAACATTCAGTACTTC. It translates to CASSEGVGKNIQYF.

Details on this clonotype: Being off target in a library aimed at alpha chains, this beta chain has a size of little meaning. The rearrangement joins TRBV28 to TRBJ2-7; D is tentatively TRBD1 or TRBD2 (6 bases each). V lost 6 bases to trimming and J lost 2 bases, with 20 bases between them. Germline CDR1 reads MDHEN; CDR2 reads SYDVKM. CDR3 length equals 16 residues. The CDR3 loop is CASRAGGPGAAYEQYF. CDR3 nucleotides: TGTGCCAGCAGAGCCGGGGGACCGGGGGCTGCCTACGAGCAGTACTTC. Full variable domain (missing parts from reference TRBV28 and TRBJ2-7): DVKVTQSSRYLVKRTGEKVFLECVQDMDHENMFWYRQDPGLGLRLIYFSYDVKMKEKGDIPEGYSVSREKKERFSLILESASTNQTSMYLCASRAGGPGAAYEQYFGPGTRLTVT.

To note about this clonotype: Since it is a stray read in a library aimed at alpha chains, this beta chain has a size that is not meaningful. The chain carries TRBV2 and TRBJ2-5; D remains ambiguous. The CDR3 extends over 15 amino acids. CDR1 and CDR2 (germline): SNHLY, FYNNEI. V was cut by 6 bases and J by 2 bases, with 16 bases left in between. This CDR3 is CASSRLLLGQETQYF. The DNA for the CDR3 is TGTGCCAGCAGCCGACTCTTGCTGGGTCAAGAGACCCAGTACTTC.

With respect to this clonotype: A library made for alpha chains picked up this beta chain off target, so its size means little. The chain combines TRBV25-1 with TRBJ2-1; D is unresolved. V dropped 7 bases and J dropped 8 bases, with 18 bases sitting between them. Germline V gene lookup returns CDR1 MGHDK and CDR2 SYGVNS. The CDR3 length is 14 residues. The CDR3 DNA sequence: TGTGCCAGCACCGGAAGGAGTCCCCCGGATGAGCAGTTCTTC. This sequence encodes CASTGRSPPDEQFF.

This clonotype was seen a few times. Found in a library prepared for alpha chains, this beta chain is an off-target read, and its abundance has little meaning. The chain carries TRBV6-1 and TRBJ2-7; 10 bases agree with TRBD2. CDR1 is MNHNS and CDR2 is SASEGT in the germline V gene. Unmatched junction bases numbered 8, after V lost 11 bases and J lost 7 bases. The CDR3 sequence is 12 residues long. CDR3 sequence (DNA): TGTGCCTCAGCGGGAGGGCCGCGAGAGCAGTACTTC. This translates into CASAGGPREQYF.

This clonotype was found once. This beta chain is a stray sequence in a library constructed for alpha chains; its clone size is not meaningful. The chain has TRBV7-9 and TRBJ2-3; TRBD1 matches 7 bases. J was trimmed by 3 bases and V by 7 bases; bases with no gene match: 7. The CDR3 contains 14 residues. Germline assignment: CDR1 SEHNR and CDR2 FQNEAQ (reference sequence). The DNA for the CDR3 is TGTGCCAGCACCCGAGGGGACAGAACAGATACGCAGTATTTT. Its translation: CASTRGDRTDTQYF.

Concerning this clonotype: For a library built for alpha chains, this beta chain is a stray read; little rests on its size. The genes are TRBV28 and TRBJ2-7; D call uncertain. Trimming left V 8 bases short and J 1 base short, with 3 bases between. The CDR3 runs to 10 residues. Germline CDR1 and CDR2: MDHEN and SYDVKM. CDR3 residues: CASGSYEQYF. The DNA of the CDR3 is TGTGCCAGCGGGTCCTACGAGCAGTACTTC.

A word on this clonotype: This beta chain lies outside the target of a library built for alpha chains; its clone size means little. The rearrangement links TRBV6-5 to TRBJ2-7, with a tentative D call TRBD2 (6 bases). Germline values: CDR1 MNHEY, CDR2 SVGAGI. V was trimmed by 4 bases and J by 4 bases, leaving 14 bases between them. The CDR3 consists of 14 residues. Here the CDR3 DNA reads TGTGCCAGCAGTTTCGGGACTCCTGAGTACGAGCAGTACTTC. Translating gives CASSFGTPEYEQYF.

With respect to this clonotype: A library made for alpha chains picked up this beta chain off target, so its size means little. The chain joins TRBV20-1 to TRBJ2-2, with D uncertain. The V gene's germline CDR1 is DFQATT and CDR2 SNEGSKA (reference sequence). The CDR3 has 13 residues. V was trimmed by 5 bases and J by 0 bases, leaving 7 bases between them. The CDR3 DNA is TGCAGTGCTCACAAGACGAACACCGGGGAGCTGTTTTTT. It yields the protein CSAHKTNTGELFF.

Details on this clonotype: Being off target in a library aimed at alpha chains, this beta chain has a size of little meaning. The gene calls are TRBV14 and TRBJ2-2; the D is unclear. Germline values: CDR1 SGHDN, CDR2 FVKESK. Trimming took off 5 bases at V and 4 bases at J, with 8 bases between the two ends. CDR3 length equals 13 residues. CDR3 sequence reads: CASSVQTTGELFF. The CDR3 coding sequence is TGTGCCAGCAGCGTACAAACCACCGGGGAGCTGTTTTTT.